These 17 T cell receptor beta chains were sequenced from one sample in a study of T cell repertoires in cytomegalovirus infection. TCRdb reprocessed the reads with MiXCR, giving one entry per CDR3 protein. The data hold about 920,000 distinct CDR3 sequences, with about 33% observed a single time. The antigens of these receptors remain unknown. Sequences were derived from cultured CD8+ T cells from PBMCs, sampled from culture after CMV antigen stimulation. These TCRs come from a human donor in good health (CMV status not recorded). Some clones in this sample may be carry-over from other donors' samples.

The chain recombines TRBV25-1 with TRBJ1-2; the D is unclear. V lost 0 bases and J 6 bases, leaving 5 bases between the germline ends. CDR1 is MGHDK, CDR2 SYGVNS, per germline. The CDR3 runs to 12 residues. The CDR3 region has the DNA TGTGCCAGCAGTGAATATAGTGATGGCTACACCTTC. Translating gives CASSEYSDGYTF.

V gene TRBV7-6 combines with J gene TRBJ1-2; D call uncertain. V gave up 5 bases and J gave up 0 bases, with 13 bases separating them. CDR1 SGHVS and CDR2 FNYEAQ come from the germline V gene. The CDR3 length is 15 residues. CDR3 sequence (DNA): TGTGCCAGCAGCATTGGACGAGTCGCTAACTATGGCTACACCTTC. Its protein is CASSIGRVANYGYTF.

The rearrangement links TRBV5-1 to TRBJ1-1; 10 bases line up with TRBD1. The CDR3 length is 13 residues. The V and J ends lost 5 bases and 3 bases, in that order; junction bases with no gene match: 1. The V gene's germline CDR1 is SGHRS and CDR2 YFSETQ. CDR3 coding DNA: TGCGCCAGCAGAGGACAGGGGGACACTGAAGCTTTCTTT. Translation gives CASRGQGDTEAFF.

J is TRBJ2-7 and V is TRBV7-9; TRBD1 aligns across 7 bases. After removal of 2 bases from V and 2 bases from J, the junction contained 6 bases not matched to a gene. The CDR3 has 15 amino acids. CDR1 and CDR2 (germline): SEHNR, FQNEAQ (reference sequence). The CDR3 DNA follows: TGTGCCAGCAGCTTAATCGACAGGGCTACCTACGAGCAGTACTTC. Translating it yields CASSLIDRATYEQYF.

CDR3 sequence: CASSFSLTQGVNYGYTF. CDR3 DNA sequence: TGTGCCAGCAGTTTCTCCCTAACACAAGGGGTGAACTATGGCTACACCTTC. V usage is TRBV28 and J usage is TRBJ1-2, with a tentative D call TRBD1 (5 bases). The CDR3 is 17 amino acids. CDR1 MDHEN and CDR2 SYDVKM come from the germline V gene. V was pared by 3 bases and J by 2 bases, with 19 bases between.

The chain combines TRBV6-5 with TRBJ2-7; 12 bases are a match to TRBD1. Germline V gives CDR1 MNHEY, CDR2 SVGAGI. CDR3 size: 15 residues. V lost 2 bases to trimming and J lost 7 bases; unmatched junction nucleotides: 6. CDR3 sequence reads: CASSYQGQGAKEQYF. The CDR3 region has the DNA TGTGCCAGCAGTTACCAGGGACAGGGGGCGAAAGAGCAGTACTTC.

V and J are TRBV20-1 and TRBJ2-1; 9 bases map to TRBD2. V trimming: 0 bases; J trimming: 7 bases; junction bases outside the gene matches: 13. CDR3 length equals 17 residues. The germline gives CDR1 DFQATT, CDR2 SNEGSKA (reference sequence). CDR3 region: CSARDRVAGDLWNEQFF. In DNA, the CDR3 is TGCAGTGCTAGAGATAGGGTAGCGGGGGACCTTTGGAATGAGCAGTTCTTC.

The rearrangement uses TRBV4-1 and TRBJ1-1, with D perhaps TRBD1 (6 bases). Germline CDR1 and CDR2: MGHRA and YSYEKL. V lost 2 bases and J lost 11, with 21 bases in between. This CDR3 contains 15 residues. The CDR3, as DNA: TGCGCCAGCAGCCAAAGTGGGACATATAGGGAAACGGCTTTCTTT. Translating it yields CASSQSGTYRETAFF.

A note on this clonotype: No DNA is shown, since the ends of the CDR3 on it are uncertain; the CDR3 is the one TCRdb lists. The chain uses TRBV7-3 and TRBJ2-1; the table's TRBD2 call for D was not verified on the DNA. The CDR3 is 18 residues long, ends included. The germline gives CDR1 SGHTA, CDR2 FQGTGA. The CDR3 protein is CASSLPRVGSGSYNEQVF.

This clonotype was detected only a few times. This chain uses TRBV5-5 with TRBJ2-1; D is perhaps TRBD1 or TRBD2 (5 bases each). Trimming took 0 bases from V and 4 from J, leaving 11 bases between them. The germline V gene encodes CDR1 SGHKS and CDR2 YYEKEE (reference sequence). The CDR3 contains 15 residues. The CDR3 sequence: CASSLEVGEYNEQFF. As DNA, the CDR3 is TGTGCCAGCAGCTTGGAGGTGGGGGAGTACAATGAGCAGTTCTTC.

There are a few counts of this clonotype. The chain links TRBV6-2 or TRBV6-3 to TRBJ2-1, with 7 bases aligning to TRBD1. CDR1 is MNHEY and CDR2 is SVGEGT in the germline V gene. Trimming cost V 10 bases and J 6 bases; bases outside gene matches: 18. The CDR3 is 16 residues long. The CDR3 nucleotides read TGTGCCACCACCCCGTTTACCGGGACAGCTTCCAATGAGCAGTTCTTC. This encodes CATTPFTGTASNEQFF.

This clonotype has a count of ten or more. The CDR3 nucleotides are TGTGCCAGCAGCTTCCACCTCCCTATGACTGAAGCTTTCTTT. Its translation: CASSFHLPMTEAFF. This rearrangement joins TRBV7-2 to TRBJ1-1; no clear D. The CDR3 extends over 14 amino acids. CDR1 is SGHTA, CDR2 FQGNSA, per germline. Trimming took 3 bases from V and 5 from J, leaving 13 bases between them.

This clonotype has only a few counts. J is TRBJ1-1 and V is TRBV19; 9 bases are a match to TRBD1. Germline values: CDR1 LNHDA, CDR2 SQIVND (reference sequence). This CDR3 region has 17 residues. J was trimmed by 1 base and V by 1 base; bases with no gene match: 7. The CDR3 spells CASSIVLQGAWNTEAFF. The CDR3 nucleotides are TGTGCCAGTAGTATAGTCCTACAGGGGGCCTGGAACACTGAAGCTTTCTTT.

This clonotype has ten or more counts. The rearrangement joins TRBV12-3 or TRBV12-4 to TRBJ1-6; TRBD1 agrees at 7 bases. V dropped 3 bases and J dropped 7; count of bases not matched to a gene: 12. The CDR3 is 17 residues long. In DNA, the CDR3 is TGTGCCAGCAGTTTGGGAGACAGGGACTATTGGAATTCACCCCTCCACTTT. This gives the protein CASSLGDRDYWNSPLHF.

This clonotype has just a few counts. The chain employs TRBV4-2 and TRBJ1-2, with 7 bases fitting TRBD1. CDR1 LGHNA and CDR2 YNFKEQ come from the germline V gene. This CDR3 region has 16 residues. Germline trimming cut 3 bases from V and 4 bases from J; bases unmatched to any gene: 11. The CDR3 reads CASSHSFRQGGYGYTF. In nucleotides, the CDR3 is TGTGCCAGCAGCCACTCCTTTCGACAGGGTGGCTATGGCTACACCTTC.

This clonotype was counted only a few times. The chain combines TRBV7-8 with TRBJ1-5; D unresolved. Trimming removed 0 bases from V and 5 bases from J, with 8 bases in between. CDR3 length: 14 residues. Germline V gene data show CDR1 as SGHVS and CDR2 as FQNEAQ. The CDR3 spells CASSLARRDQPQHF. Here the CDR3 DNA reads TGTGCCAGCAGCTTAGCGAGGAGGGATCAGCCCCAGCATTTT. Based on the CDR3 plus reference TRBV7-8 and TRBJ1-5, the full variable domain is GAGVSQSPRYKVAKRGQDVALRCDPISGHVSLFWYQQALGQGPEFLTYFQNEAQLDKSGLPSDRFFAERPEGSVSTLKIQRTQQEDSAVYLCASSLARRDQPQHFGDGTRLSIL.

Here the CDR3 reads CSATWDRGNYGYTF. CDR3 in DNA: TGCAGTGCTACCTGGGACAGGGGTAACTATGGCTACACCTTC. The gene calls are TRBV20-1 and TRBJ1-2; 10 bases are shared with TRBD1. CDR3 size: 14 residues. The junction had 3 bases not matched to a gene; V was cut back by 4 bases and J by 1 base. The V gene's germline CDR1 is DFQATT and CDR2 SNEGSKA (reference sequence).